The 20 T cell receptor beta chains given below trace back to one sample, sequenced in a study of T-cell reconstitution after alpha-beta-depleted transplantation in children. Unique molecular identifiers were used in preparing the TCRbeta library. A single record per CDR3 protein comes from TCRdb applying MiXCR to the PCR reads. This table has a few hundred thousand distinct CDR3 sequences, roughly 25% appearing once. The sample was PBMCs, taken before TCRalphabeta/CD19-depleted stem cell transplant. Receptors were obtained from a girl under 10 years old with Fanconi anemia, due to receive a stem cell transplant.

The chain joins TRBV20-1 to TRBJ2-1, with a possible D match to TRBD2 (6 bases). The CDR3 loop spans 15 amino acids. CDR1 is DFQATT and CDR2 is SNEGSKA in the germline V gene (reference sequence). The germline V and J ends were trimmed by 2 bases and 12 bases, with 23 bases remaining between them. The CDR3 loop is CSARLRTTARGMQFF. The CDR3 DNA follows: TGCAGTGCTAGATTACGGACTACCGCTCGGGGAATGCAGTTCTTC.

This chain uses TRBV20-1 with TRBJ1-2, with 7 bases identical to TRBD1. CDR3 size: 14 residues. With V trimmed by 3 bases and J by 8 bases, 12 bases remained unmatched. CDR1 and CDR2 from the germline V gene are DFQATT and SNEGSKA (reference sequence). The CDR3, as DNA: TGCAGTGCTAGCCGGGGGGGGCAGGGGGGCGGCTACACCTTC. Its protein is CSASRGGQGGGYTF.

This clonotype was seen many times. The CDR3 DNA reads TGTGCCAGCAGTTTAGGGTTGGGGGCCGGGTACGAGCAGTACTTC. It codes for CASSLGLGAGYEQYF. The rearrangement uses TRBV12-3 or TRBV12-4 and TRBJ2-7; possible D gene TRBD1, 6 bases. V dropped 1 base and J dropped 4 bases, with 14 bases sitting between them. The CDR3 extends over 15 amino acids.

V usage is TRBV18 and J usage is TRBJ2-7, with D possibly matching TRBD2 (5 bases). V lost 3 bases to trimming and J lost 5 bases, with 14 bases between them. Germline CDR1 reads KGHSH; CDR2 reads LQKENI. The CDR3 covers 14 residues. The DNA of the CDR3 is TGTGCCAGCTCACCGACCATTAGAGGGCACGAGCAGTACTTC. Translating gives CASSPTIRGHEQYF.

This clonotype showed up many times. The gene calls are TRBV10-3 and TRBJ2-4, with a weak D call TRBD2 (6 bases). Trimming stripped 2 bases from V and 1 base from J, with 12 bases between. The CDR3 consists of 16 residues. CDR1 ENHRY and CDR2 SYGVKD come from the germline V gene. The CDR3 nucleotides read TGTGCCATCAGTGAGGGGGGAGGCTGGGCCAAAAACATTCAGTACTTC. Translated: CAISEGGGWAKNIQYF.

The table lists this clonotype with many counts. This chain links TRBV20-1 with TRBJ2-5, with 7 bases identical to TRBD1. V lost 7 bases and J lost 2; bases outside the gene matches: 7. Germline values: CDR1 DFQATT, CDR2 SNEGSKA (reference sequence). There are 13 residues in the CDR3. The CDR3 DNA sequence: TGCAGTGTTGCGGACAGGAGACAAGAGACCCAGTACTTC. It codes for CSVADRRQETQYF.

This clonotype appeared once. The chain links TRBV11-3 to TRBJ2-3, with unresolved D. The CDR3 length is 15 residues. The germline V gene has CDR1 SGHNT and CDR2 YENEEA. V was clipped by 4 bases and J by 1 base, with 12 bases between them. CDR3 amino acids: CASSSSSVGTDTQYF. In DNA, the CDR3 is TGTGCCAGCAGCTCATCTTCGGTGGGCACAGATACGCAGTATTTT.

This clonotype was found many times. The rearrangement links TRBV6-2 or TRBV6-3 to TRBJ1-1; tentative D call: TRBD1 (6 bases). Germline CDR1 and CDR2: MNHEY and SVGEGT. Trimming left V 5 bases short and J 0 bases short, with 13 bases between. The CDR3 loop spans 15 amino acids. The CDR3 DNA sequence: TGTGCCAGCAGTGGGCCCGGGACACTGAACACTGAAGCTTTCTTT. It codes for CASSGPGTLNTEAFF.

J is TRBJ2-7 and V is TRBV20-1; 13 positions agree with TRBD2. V lost 0 bases, J lost 5 bases, and 19 bases stayed unmatched. Looked up from germline, CDR1 is DFQATT and CDR2 is SNEGSKA (reference sequence). The length of the CDR3 is 20 residues. The CDR3 region is CSARDPFIQRLAGGSNEQYF. CDR3 bases: TGCAGTGCTAGAGATCCTTTTATCCAACGACTAGCGGGAGGTTCGAACGAGCAGTACTTC.

This chain joins TRBV29-1 and TRBJ2-7; 8 bases align to TRBD2. V trimming: 4 bases; J trimming: 0 bases; junction bases outside the gene matches: 5. There are 14 residues in the CDR3. Germline assignment: CDR1 SQVTM and CDR2 ANQGSEA. CDR3 coding DNA: TGCAGCGTTGTAGCGGGACGCAGCTCCTACGAGCAGTACTTC. Protein sequence: CSVVAGRSSYEQYF.

The rearrangement uses TRBV20-1 and TRBJ1-1, with a tentative D call TRBD1 (5 bases). V dropped 3 bases and J dropped 1 base, with 12 bases sitting between them. From germline, CDR1 is DFQATT and CDR2 SNEGSKA (reference sequence). The CDR3 loop spans 14 amino acids. This chain's CDR3 is CSASRVRANTEAFF. The CDR3 DNA reads TGCAGTGCTAGCAGGGTCCGAGCGAACACTGAAGCTTTCTTT.

The table lists this clonotype with a few counts. The rearrangement links TRBV12-3 or TRBV12-4 to TRBJ2-5; the match to TRBD1 covers 9 bases. The CDR3 has 14 residues. With V trimmed by 5 bases and J by 7 bases, 8 bases remained unmatched. CDR3 sequence (DNA): TGTGCCAGCAGTCCTGGACAGGGGTTAGGGACCCAGTACTTC. Translating it yields CASSPGQGLGTQYF.

This clonotype was found many times. J is TRBJ2-3 and V is TRBV25-1; D gene ambiguous. Germline-derived CDR1 and CDR2 are MGHDK and SYGVNS. CDR3 length: 13 amino acids. The ends were cut back, 2 bases at V and 5 bases at J, with 8 bases in the middle. The chain's CDR3 is CASSEIVIDTQYF. CDR3 bases: TGTGCCAGCAGTGAAATAGTTATAGATACGCAGTATTTT.

In its sample, this clonotype was seen many times. The V gene is TRBV29-1, the J gene TRBJ2-7; D is ambiguous. CDR1 and CDR2 from the germline V gene are SQVTM and ANQGSEA. Trimming took off 2 bases at V and 3 bases at J, with 5 bases between the two ends. CDR3 length equals 11 residues. The chain's CDR3 is CSVENSYEQYF. Written as DNA, the CDR3 is TGCAGCGTTGAAAACAGCTACGAGCAGTACTTC.

The CDR3 DNA is TGCAGCGTCGCGAGCGGGAAAGGCACAGATACGCAGTATTTT. This gives the protein CSVASGKGTDTQYF. This chain uses TRBV29-1 with TRBJ2-3; TRBD2 agrees at 7 bases. Germline-derived CDR1 and CDR2 are SQVTM and ANQGSEA. The CDR3 is 14 residues long. The V segment lost 6 bases and the J segment 1 base; nucleotides outside the gene matches: 7.

The chain combines TRBV12-3 or TRBV12-4 with TRBJ2-5, with 9 positions matching TRBD1. With V trimmed by 6 bases and J by 2 bases, 4 bases remained unmatched. This CDR3 is built from 14 residues. The CDR3 DNA reads as TGTGCCAGCAGACGGGACAGGGCGCAAGAGACCCAGTACTTC. It translates to CASRRDRAQETQYF.

This clonotype showed up just a few times. The J gene is TRBJ2-3, the V gene TRBV28; tentative D call: TRBD2 (6 bases). The CDR3 extends over 16 amino acids. Germline lookup yields CDR1 MDHEN and CDR2 SYDVKM. V lost 6 bases, J lost 0 bases, and 16 bases lay in between. The CDR3 sequence is CASRLGLDTSTDTQYF. In nucleotides, the CDR3 is TGTGCCAGCAGACTGGGACTCGATACGAGCACAGATACGCAGTATTTT.

This clonotype was counted many times. The chain has TRBV20-1 and TRBJ2-7; D ambiguous. Trimming removed 1 base from V and 1 base from J, with 11 bases in between. Looked up from germline, CDR1 is DFQATT and CDR2 is SNEGSKA (reference sequence). This CDR3 contains 14 residues. This chain's CDR3 is CSARVLVGSYEQYF. The CDR3 nucleotides are TGCAGTGCTAGAGTTTTGGTTGGATCCTACGAGCAGTACTTC.

The chain joins TRBV12-3 or TRBV12-4 to TRBJ2-1; maybe TRBD1 (6 bases). V lost 5 bases and J 8 bases, leaving 13 bases between the germline ends. The CDR3 extends over 13 amino acids. CDR3 nucleotides: TGTGCCAGCAGTCAATTAGACAGGCATGAGCAGTTCTTC. Protein product: CASSQLDRHEQFF.

This clonotype was picked up many times. V is TRBV14 and J is TRBJ2-1; D possibly uses TRBD1 or TRBD2 (5 bases each). The CDR3 is 15 residues long. V was cut by 5 bases and J by 7 bases, with 18 bases left in between. Germline CDR1 and CDR2: SGHDN and FVKESK. CDR3 amino acids: CASSKLQGDGNEQFF. In nucleotides, the CDR3 is TGTGCCAGCAGCAAGCTACAAGGGGACGGGAATGAGCAGTTCTTC.